Given below is one T cell receptor (beta chain) in context. These data come from a study of blood T cell repertoires in COVID-19. Background on the study: The United States, Italy and Spain were the sources of the acute and convalescent COVID-19 samples. PBMCs, B-cell-depleted T cells, or T cells were the source of the cDNA or gDNA that made up the material.

In germline, CDR1 is SNHLY, CDR2 FYNNEI. Trimming took 9 bases from V and 8 from J, leaving 20 bases between them. The CDR3 extends over 14 amino acids. As handled by the study authors: Amplification of reference gene primers was used by the study to estimate nucleated cell counts. Data came from immunoSEQ multiplex PCR; TCRdb stores just in-frame clones and leaves some out. D and trimming were read from the DNA, whereas the V and J calls and clone size are those reported in that table. The sample shows about 39,000 clones, approximately 85% of them seen only once. The sample consisted of peripheral blood. The receptor was isolated from a man in his 70s with acute or convalescent COVID-19. This chain uses TRBV2 with TRBJ2-1; weak D call: TRBD2 (5 bases). CDR3 protein: CASATRRTADEQFF. The CDR3 DNA follows: TGTGCCAGTGCCACTAGGAGGACTGCGGATGAGCAGTTCTTC.